Shown below are 21 T cell receptor beta chains from a single sample sequenced in a study of blood T cell repertoires in COVID-19. Clones were sequenced by immunoSEQ multiplex PCR, and TCRdb holds only the in-frame ones, with some missing. The data contain about 87,000 clones, over 70% of them singletons. The source material was peripheral blood. The receptors derive from a woman in her fifties or sixties with acute or convalescent COVID-19.

The chain is built from TRBV6-4 and TRBJ2-2; a possible D gene is TRBD1 (6 bases). Germline CDR1 and CDR2: MRHNA and SNTAGT. The CDR3 is 14 residues long. Trimming took off 6 bases at V and 4 bases at J, with 12 bases between the two ends. In nucleotides, the CDR3 is TGTGCCAGCAGAAGTAACAGGGCCACCGGGGAGCTGTTTTTT. Its translation: CASRSNRATGELFF.

The V call is TRBV5-1, the J call TRBJ2-1, with TRBD1 matching 7 bases. V lost 6 bases to trimming and J lost 7 bases; unmatched junction nucleotides: 19. Per the germline V gene, CDR1 is SGHRS and CDR2 is YFSETQ. The CDR3 sequence is 17 residues long. CDR3 sequence (DNA): TGCGCCAGCAAAGGAGGCAGGGGGTCTTCAGCAGGGAATGAGCAGTTCTTC. Protein sequence: CASKGGRGSSAGNEQFF.

The chain couples TRBV5-5 to TRBJ1-2; no clear D gene. Germline CDR1 and CDR2: SGHKS and YYEKEE (reference sequence). The CDR3 extends over 15 amino acids. V lost 0 bases and J 0 bases, leaving 9 bases between the germline ends. Here the CDR3 reads CASSLELGTNYGYTF. The CDR3 DNA is TGTGCCAGCAGCTTGGAACTGGGCACTAACTATGGCTACACCTTC.

The genes are TRBV6-1 and TRBJ1-2; D remains ambiguous. The ends were cut back, 4 bases at V and 1 base at J, with 16 bases in the middle. Germline V CDR1 and CDR2: MNHNS, SASEGT. The CDR3 runs to 16 residues. CDR3 DNA sequence: TGTGCCAGCAGTGTGAGGGATGGAAAATTTAACTATGGCTACACCTTC. Its translation: CASSVRDGKFNYGYTF.

This clone was seen a single time. The chain has TRBV9 and TRBJ2-2, with 12 bases aligning to TRBD2. The V segment lost 0 bases and the J segment 7 bases; nucleotides outside the gene matches: 7. The CDR3 runs 17 residues. Germline assignment: CDR1 SGDLS and CDR2 YYNGEE. The chain's CDR3 is CASSVASSGGDGGELFF. Written as DNA, the CDR3 is TGTGCCAGCAGCGTAGCTTCTAGCGGGGGGGACGGCGGGGAGCTGTTTTTT.

The chain couples TRBV27 to TRBJ2-3, with 7 positions matching TRBD1. CDR1 and CDR2 (germline): MNHEY, SMNVEV (reference sequence). Trimming removed 4 bases from V and 2 bases from J; junction bases left unmatched: 6. This CDR3 spans 15 amino acids. CDR3 bases: TGTGCCAGCAGTTCCCGGGACAGTTTCACAGATACGCAGTATTTT. This sequence encodes CASSSRDSFTDTQYF.

The chain is built from TRBV7-9 and TRBJ1-2; 7 bases agree with TRBD1. V trimming: 4 bases; J trimming: 7 bases; junction bases outside the gene matches: 9. Germline-derived CDR1 and CDR2 are SEHNR and FQNEAQ (reference sequence). The CDR3 sequence is 14 residues long. CDR3 protein: CASSSYSTGTGYTF. CDR3 DNA: TGTGCCAGCAGCTCCTACTCGACAGGGACTGGCTACACCTTC.

On this clone itself: The junction departs from the called germline gene at one end, perhaps through a read error. The rearrangement uses TRBV12-3 or TRBV12-4 and TRBJ2-5; D gene ambiguous. The CDR3 runs to 12 residues. The CDR3 region is CASSLFQETQYF. CDR3 sequence (DNA): TGTGCCAGCAGTTTATTTCAAGAGACTCAGTACTTC.

The V call is TRBV28, the J call TRBJ1-5; maybe TRBD1 (5 bases). The CDR3 runs 16 residues. Trimming shortened V by 6 bases and J by 1 base, and 16 bases separated the two germline ends. Germline V gene lookup returns CDR1 MDHEN and CDR2 SYDVKM. This CDR3 is CASRRGSGSSNQPQHF. CDR3 nucleotides: TGTGCCAGCAGGCGGGGCTCGGGATCAAGCAATCAGCCCCAGCATTTT. Full variable domain (outside the CDR3, taken from reference TRBV28 and TRBJ1-5): DVKVTQSSRYLVKRTGEKVFLECVQDMDHENMFWYRQDPGLGLRLIYFSYDVKMKEKGDIPEGYSVSREKKERFSLILESASTNQTSMYLCASRRGSGSSNQPQHFGDGTRLSIL.

J is TRBJ2-1 and V is TRBV3-1 (or the pseudogene TRBV3-2); 7 bases line up with TRBD2. The germline V gene encodes CDR1 LGHDT and CDR2 YNNKEL (reference sequence). The CDR3 extends over 14 amino acids. Losses at the gene ends were 1 base for V and 9 bases for J; bases not matched to a gene: 6. The CDR3 coding sequence is TGTGCCAGCAGCCAAGGGACTAGTTATGGTGAGCAGTTCTTC. This codes for CASSQGTSYGEQFF.

V is TRBV5-4 and J is TRBJ1-2, with D hard to call. The germline V gene has CDR1 SGHNT and CDR2 YYREEE (reference sequence). V was cut by 0 bases and J by 8 bases, with 17 bases left in between. The CDR3 contains 15 residues. CDR3 nucleotides: TGTGCCAGCAGCTTGGCCACCGGGCGGGGAGGAGGCTACACCTTC. Translated, it gives CASSLATGRGGGYTF.

The gene calls are TRBV12-3 or TRBV12-4 and TRBJ1-5; tentatively, D is TRBD1 (6 bases). Trimming removed 7 bases at V and 4 bases at J, with 11 bases between. The CDR3 totals 13 residues. CDR3 bases: TGTGCCAGCACTGGCCAGGGGAATCAGCCCCAGCATTTT. Its protein is CASTGQGNQPQHF.

Within the sample, this clone is large (0.1 to 1%). This CDR3 is CASSPGTGAYNEQFF. The CDR3, as DNA: TGTGCCAGCAGCCCCGGGACAGGGGCTTACAATGAGCAGTTCTTC. The chain has TRBV7-9 and TRBJ2-1, with TRBD1 matching 10 bases. The length of the CDR3 is 15 residues. The germline V gene encodes CDR1 SEHNR and CDR2 FQNEAQ (reference sequence). Losses at the gene ends were 5 bases for V and 4 bases for J; bases not matched to a gene: 5.

The V and J genes are TRBV11-1 and TRBJ1-1; 11 bases map to TRBD1. V shed 3 bases and J 4 bases; nucleotides not matched to a gene: 7. Germline CDR1 reads SGHAT; CDR2 reads FQDESV (reference sequence). The CDR3 sequence is 16 residues long. The CDR3 here is CASSFGQGALGTEAFF. CDR3 bases: TGTGCCAGCAGCTTTGGACAGGGGGCGCTGGGCACTGAAGCTTTCTTT.

The table lists this clone with a count of one. The DNA of the CDR3 is TGTGCCAGTAGTACCCGGAGGACTGGAGGAATTGAAGCTTTCTTT. Translated, it gives CASSTRRTGGIEAFF. V and J are TRBV19 and TRBJ1-1; D uncertain. Between the trimmed V and J ends, which lost 4 bases and 7 bases, there was a span of 19 bases. Germline CDR1 and CDR2: LNHDA and SQIVND (reference sequence). This CDR3 contains 15 residues.

The V and J genes are TRBV28 and TRBJ2-3; D is unresolved. Germline values: CDR1 MDHEN, CDR2 SYDVKM. The CDR3 spans 13 residues. Trimming stripped 2 bases from V and 1 base from J, with 4 bases between. CDR3 coding DNA: TGTGCCAGCAGTTTAGCAGGCACAGATACGCAGTATTTT. It yields the protein CASSLAGTDTQYF.

The chain couples TRBV27 to TRBJ2-7; D is uncertain. The germline gives CDR1 MNHEY, CDR2 SMNVEV (reference sequence). V was cut by 5 bases and J by 2 bases, with 13 bases left in between. The CDR3 has 14 residues. The CDR3 is CASSPQVPAYEQYF. The CDR3 DNA reads TGTGCCAGCAGTCCCCAGGTCCCTGCCTACGAGCAGTACTTC.

This chain joins TRBV7-2 and TRBJ1-2, with 9 bases fitting TRBD1. Trimming took 5 bases from V and 3 from J; bases not matched to a gene: 7. Germline CDR1 and CDR2: SGHTA and FQGNSA. This CDR3 is built from 15 residues. The DNA for the CDR3 is TGTGCCAGCAGCCCCGGACAGGGGATGGACTATGGCTACACCTTC. Translation: CASSPGQGMDYGYTF.

The chain joins TRBV13 to TRBJ2-1; TRBD1 is a possible D gene (6 bases). The germline CDR1 and CDR2 sequences are PRHDT and FYEKMQ (reference sequence). The V end lost 3 bases, the J end lost 4 bases, and 16 bases lay between the germline ends. The CDR3 sequence is 16 residues long. This chain's CDR3 is CASSFLRGTTYNEQFF. In nucleotides, the CDR3 is TGTGCCAGCAGCTTCCTCAGGGGCACTACGTACAATGAGCAGTTCTTC.

This chain connects TRBV28 to TRBJ1-6, with D tentatively TRBD1 (5 bases). Germline lookup yields CDR1 MDHEN and CDR2 SYDVKM. This CDR3 has 15 residues. V was trimmed by 2 bases and J by 7 bases, leaving 12 bases between them. The CDR3 sequence is CASSLGGTGNSPLHF. CDR3 DNA: TGTGCCAGCAGTTTAGGTGGGACTGGGAATTCACCCCTCCACTTT. Full variable domain (remainder filled in from reference TRBV28 and TRBJ1-6): DVKVTQSSRYLVKRTGEKVFLECVQDMDHENMFWYRQDPGLGLRLIYFSYDVKMKEKGDIPEGYSVSREKKERFSLILESASTNQTSMYLCASSLGGTGNSPLHFGNGTRLTVT.

V usage is TRBV30 and J usage is TRBJ1-2, with a tentative D call TRBD1 (6 bases). Trimming removed 2 bases at V and 6 bases at J, with 13 bases between. CDR1 and CDR2 (germline): GTSNPN, SVGIG (reference sequence). The CDR3 runs 13 residues. The CDR3 nucleotides are TGTGCCTGGAGTCCCACAGGGCCCGATGGCTACACCTTC. Protein: CAWSPTGPDGYTF.